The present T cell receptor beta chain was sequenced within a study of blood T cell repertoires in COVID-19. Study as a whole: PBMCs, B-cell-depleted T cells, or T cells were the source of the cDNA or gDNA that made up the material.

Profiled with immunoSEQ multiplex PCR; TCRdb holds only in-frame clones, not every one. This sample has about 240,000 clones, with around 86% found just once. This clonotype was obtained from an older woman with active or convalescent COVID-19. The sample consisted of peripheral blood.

CDR3 sequence (DNA): TGTGCCGGGTTAGGGGGACAGGGTCAATCCTATGGCTACACCTTC. This translates into CAGLGGQGQSYGYTF. V is TRBV21-1 and J is TRBJ1-2; the table calls TRBD1, which could not be checked here. TRBV21-1 is a pseudogene. The CDR3 extends over 15 amino acids.